The TCR beta chain under discussion was sequenced for a study of T-cell reconstitution after alpha-beta-depleted transplantation in children listed by TCRdb under 2016. Broadly, across the study: Using TCR repertoire profiling, the study quantitatively followed how T-cell immune reconstitution unfolded in children after TCRalphabeta/CD19-depleted allogeneic hematopoietic cell transplantation.

Broader findings and caveats from the paper: Over the following months the frequencies of hyperexpanded clones went down, and after one year T-cell counts and TCRbeta diversity were mostly credited to newly produced T cells. About two months after transplant, the apparently early recovery of alphabetaT-cell counts reportedly depended on just several hundred clones that had expanded rapidly and came from non-depleted graft cells. The high TCRbeta diversity at day 60 in some patients was ascribed to recipient T cells and intrathymic progenitors that had survived conditioning.

The library was obtained by PCR. The run used an Illumina HiSeq 2500. To normalize quantification of the TCRbeta repertoire, the TCR libraries were built with molecular barcoding that relied on unique molecular identifiers. Through fastp at Q25 and MiXCR, TCRdb rebuilt clones from the public reads, retaining in-frame beta chains. Rows are combined by CDR3 protein, so each entry shows the most common genes and DNA. Across this sample there are some 190,000 distinct CDR3 sequences, with 11% seen only once. The biggest ten clones account for around 14% of the sample. The treatment or condition label for this specimen denotes: allogeneic hematopoietic cell transplantation with graft depleted of TCRalphabeta T cells and CD19 B cells. TCRalphabeta/CD19-depleted allogeneic hematopoietic cell grafts were given to the transplant recipients, all of whom were children. This clonotype was observed many times. This receptor's antigen is unknown. Per-base qualities were not stored, and no clone one base away is much larger.

The material was PBMCs, obtained before TCRalphabeta/CD19-depleted stem cell transplant. This clonotype originated in a boy younger than 10 with acute myeloid leukemia, due to receive a stem cell transplant.

The DNA is TGCAGTGCTAGAGATTGGGCGCAACAAGAGACCCAGTACTTC. Its product reads: CSARDWAQQETQYF. The chain employs TRBV20-1 and TRBJ2-5; the D gene identity is not certain. Reading from cysteine to phenylalanine, the CDR3 counts 14 amino acids. Of the read, only the CDR3 DNA is kept; its 42 bases are in frame from base 1. CDR1 and CDR2, per the germline V gene (reference sequence), are DFQATT and SNEGSKA. At the junction V is shortened by 0 bases and J by 2 bases, with 10 bases in between.